Following are 19 T cell receptor beta chains from one sample sequenced in a study of blood T cell repertoires in COVID-19. The protocol was immunoSEQ multiplex PCR, while the TCRdb copy is restricted to in-frame clones and leaves out a portion. The data show about 36,000 clones, more than 80% seen once. Sequenced sample: peripheral blood. The receptors were sampled from a human donor in a cohort sampled during active or convalescent COVID-19. The donor label of this sample is uncertain.

The chain carries TRBV11-3 and TRBJ2-5, with 8 positions matching TRBD2. There are 17 residues in the CDR3. The V gene's germline CDR1 is SGHNT and CDR2 YENEEA. V lost 1 base and J lost 0; bases outside the gene matches: 7. The CDR3 nucleotides are TGTGCCAGCAGCTTAGGTTTAGGAGCGGGAGACCAAGAGACCCAGTACTTC. This codes for CASSLGLGAGDQETQYF.

V and J are TRBV12-5 and TRBJ2-1; the match to TRBD1 covers 9 bases. Per the germline V gene, CDR1 is LGHNT and CDR2 is FRNRAP. The CDR3 has 17 residues. J lost 9 bases, V lost 0 bases, and 12 bases had no gene match. The CDR3 sequence is CASGLVLGQGKNTEQFF. In nucleotides, the CDR3 is TGTGCTAGTGGTTTGGTACTTGGACAGGGGAAAAATACTGAGCAGTTCTTC.

The chain joins TRBV7-9 to TRBJ2-7; D unclear. The V gene's germline CDR1 is SEHNR and CDR2 FQNEAQ (reference sequence). Deletions cut 6 bases from V and 2 bases from J, with 8 bases between. The CDR3 has 12 residues. The CDR3: CASSIFAYEQYF. For the CDR3, the DNA is TGTGCCAGCAGTATTTTTGCCTACGAGCAGTACTTC. The full variable domain, completed using reference TRBV7-9 and TRBJ2-7, is DTGVSQNPRHKITKRGQNVTFRCDPISEHNRLYWYRQTLGQGPEFLTYFQNEAQLEKSRLLSDRFSAERPKGSFSTLEIQRTEQGDSAMYLCASSIFAYEQYFGPGTRLTVT.

This clone has a handful of counts. This chain connects TRBV5-6 to TRBJ1-1; tentative D call: TRBD1 (6 bases). The CDR3 totals 18 residues. Germline-derived CDR1 and CDR2 are SGHDT and YYEEEE. Trimming cost V 0 bases and J 5 bases, with 23 bases left between them. CDR3 coding DNA: TGTGCCAGCAGCTTGGTTCTGCCGACAGGTCCAAGGAGGACTGAAGCTTTCTTT. Translating it yields CASSLVLPTGPRRTEAFF.

This clone was recorded a few times. The chain couples TRBV9 to TRBJ1-4, with D perhaps TRBD1 (6 bases). This CDR3 region has 15 residues. Germline-derived CDR1 and CDR2 are SGDLS and YYNGEE. V lost 6 bases and J 8 bases, leaving 20 bases between the germline ends. The CDR3 spells CASNRLGHGGEKLFF. For the CDR3, the DNA is TGTGCCAGCAATCGTTTAGGTCATGGGGGCGAAAAACTGTTTTTT.

This clone was seen repeatedly, ten times or more. V and J are TRBV24-1 and TRBJ2-1; 9 bases align to TRBD1. The CDR3 has 14 amino acids. J lost 10 bases, V lost 3 bases, and 6 bases had no gene match. Per the germline V gene, CDR1 is KGHDR and CDR2 is SFDVKD. CDR3 loop: CATSDRTGGREQFF. The CDR3 DNA sequence: TGTGCCACCAGTGATCGAACAGGGGGCAGGGAGCAGTTCTTC.

The rearrangement uses TRBV5-8 and TRBJ1-2; D ambiguous. The germline V gene encodes CDR1 SGHTS and CDR2 YDEGEE. The V gene lost 2 bases and the J gene lost 14 bases, with 10 bases spanning the gap. The CDR3 is made up of 10 amino acids. DNA for the CDR3: TGTGCCAGCAGCTTCGACTATGCAACCTTC. The encoded protein is CASSFDYATF.

The chain links TRBV20-1 to TRBJ1-4; TRBD1 agrees at 8 bases. Germline V gene sequence: CDR1 DFQATT, CDR2 SNEGSKA (reference sequence). The CDR3 runs to 15 residues. Losses at the gene ends were 3 bases for V and 7 bases for J; bases not matched to a gene: 10. For the CDR3, the DNA is TGCAGTGCTAGTGTCGGTCAGGGGGCGACTGAAAAACTGTTTTTT. This codes for CSASVGQGATEKLFF.

This clone was counted once. V and J are TRBV10-3 and TRBJ2-7; the match to TRBD2 covers 10 bases. Germline V gives CDR1 ENHRY, CDR2 SYGVKD. The CDR3 loop spans 14 amino acids. Unmatched junction bases numbered 12, after V lost 10 bases and J lost 6 bases. This CDR3 reads CATSTGLALSEQYF. CDR3 coding DNA: TGTGCCACCTCCACGGGACTAGCGCTCTCCGAGCAGTACTTC.

V is TRBV12-3 or TRBV12-4 and J is TRBJ1-1, with D possibly TRBD1 on 6 matching bases. Trimming left V 6 bases short and J 7 bases short, with 12 bases between. The CDR3 is 12 residues long. The CDR3 DNA sequence: TGTGCCAGCAGCCTTATCAGGGGTGAAGCTTTCTTT. It specifies CASSLIRGEAFF.

V is TRBV6-5 and J is TRBJ2-7, with 12 bases lining up with TRBD1. Germline loops: CDR1 MNHEY, CDR2 SVGAGI. The J segment lost 6 bases and the V segment lost 7 bases, leaving 7 bases of the junction unmatched. The CDR3 has 14 residues. Written as DNA, the CDR3 is TGTGCCAGCAAATGGGGACAGGGGGCGAGCGAGCAGTACTTC. This translates into CASKWGQGASEQYF.

The chain has TRBV5-1 and TRBJ1-6; 8 nucleotides match TRBD1. V gave up 0 bases and J gave up 10 bases; unmatched junction bases: 6. The CDR3 is 15 amino acids. Germline-derived CDR1 and CDR2 are SGHRS and YFSETQ. The CDR3 loop reads CASSLGNRGESPLHF. For the CDR3, the DNA is TGCGCCAGCAGCTTGGGAAACAGGGGGGAGTCACCCCTCCACTTT.

This chain uses TRBV6-2 or TRBV6-3 with TRBJ2-7, with D possibly being TRBD1 (6 bases). Per germline, CDR1 MNHEY and CDR2 SVGEGT. The CDR3 extends over 13 amino acids. The ends were cut back, 5 bases at V and 3 bases at J, with 11 bases in the middle. CDR3 residues: CASSRGQFYEQYF. The DNA for the CDR3 is TGTGCCAGCAGTCGCGGACAGTTCTACGAGCAGTACTTC.

The rearrangement links TRBV7-8 to TRBJ2-1, with TRBD1 matching 8 bases. CDR3 length: 17 amino acids. V was clipped by 1 base and J by 6 bases; unmatched bases: 11. CDR1 and CDR2 from the germline V gene are SGHVS and FQNEAQ. CDR3 sequence: CASSLESWTGLGNEQFF. Here the CDR3 DNA reads TGTGCCAGCAGCTTAGAATCGTGGACAGGGCTAGGCAATGAGCAGTTCTTC.

The CDR3 coding sequence is TGTGCCAGCAGTGATCCTCCTCATGGCTACACCTTC. Its protein product is CASSDPPHGYTF. The V and J genes are TRBV25-1 and TRBJ1-2; D not resolved. The V and J ends lost 3 bases and 6 bases respectively, with 8 bases between them. Germline values: CDR1 MGHDK, CDR2 SYGVNS. The CDR3 is 12 amino acids.

The gene calls are TRBV24-1 and TRBJ1-1; 7 bases are a match to TRBD1. CDR1 is KGHDR, CDR2 SFDVKD, per germline. The ends lost 7 bases at V and 2 bases at J; junction bases unmatched: 9. This CDR3 has 15 residues. In nucleotides, the CDR3 is TGTGCCACCAGGGAGACAGGGAAGGGAAACACTGAAGCTTTCTTT. Its translation: CATRETGKGNTEAFF.

The chain combines TRBV19 with TRBJ2-2, with a tentative D call TRBD1 (5 bases). Trimming stripped 4 bases from V and 7 bases from J, with 22 bases between. The CDR3 covers 17 residues. The germline gives CDR1 LNHDA, CDR2 SQIVND (reference sequence). CDR3 DNA: TGTGCCAGTAGTACCCCCGAGGCAGGGCTTTTGGGCGGGGAGCTGTTTTTT. Protein sequence: CASSTPEAGLLGGELFF.

V is TRBV6-4 and J is TRBJ2-1, with D perhaps matching TRBD1 (6 bases). V shed 2 bases and J shed 3 bases, with 14 bases lying between them. The CDR3 has 16 amino acids. Germline CDR1 MRHNA, CDR2 SNTAGT. The chain's CDR3 is CASSDPMGQRYNEQFF. The DNA for the CDR3 is TGTGCCAGCAGTGACCCGATGGGACAACGCTACAATGAGCAGTTCTTC.

This clone was counted once. This sequence joins TRBV19 and TRBJ1-1; TRBD1 might be the D (6 bases). V gave up 11 bases and J gave up 5 bases, with 18 bases separating them. CDR3 length: 13 amino acids. Per germline, CDR1 LNHDA and CDR2 SQIVND (reference sequence). CDR3 coding DNA: TGTGCCGCCACAGGGTACGGTAGGACTGAAGCTTTCTTT. Its protein product is CAATGYGRTEAFF.